This T cell receptor beta chain was sequenced during a study of shared clonotypes between healthy human individuals. For the study at large: The cohort had two women and a few men, ages 18 to 49.

The assay used deep level. The assay was immunoSEQ multiplex PCR, and TCRdb's table has in-frame clones only and misses some. The profile shows roughly 2.5 million clones, 85% to 95% of them singletons. The ends were cut back, 4 bases at V and 6 bases at J, with 23 bases in the middle. The germline CDR1 and CDR2 sequences are SGDLS and YYNGEE. This CDR3 is built from 17 residues. Whole-study findings and limits: Few donors limited the genetic and exposure-history diversity represented.

Comment on this clone: Its target is not known.

The chain uses TRBV9 and TRBJ2-1, with D possibly matching TRBD1 (6 bases). The sample consisted of naive CD4+ T cells sorted from blood. Regarding subset: CD45RA+ positively selected. The origin of this receptor is a man between 18 and 35 years old in good health. The CDR3 DNA is TGTGCCAGCAGCCCCGAGGACAGCCGCTTTCAGGGCAATGAGCAGTTCTTC. The encoded protein is CASSPEDSRFQGNEQFF.